Given below is one T cell receptor (beta chain) in context. V lost 6 bases and J 7 bases, leaving 16 bases between the germline ends. Germline CDR1 reads MNHNS; CDR2 reads SASEGT. The CDR3 extends over 14 amino acids. This sample was taken from a study of siplizumab effects on memory and regulatory T cells. Method: immunoSEQ multiplex PCR; TCRdb's copy keeps in-frame clones and lacks some. The table has roughly 62,000 clones, 70% to 85% seen once; the top ten hold 0.35% to 0.5%. The rearrangement uses TRBV6-1 and TRBJ1-5; D might be TRBD1 (5 bases). The sequenced material came from memory CD4+ T cells sorted from blood. This receptor was obtained from a human donor in good health. CDR3 loop: CASRSSGLRQPQHF. The CDR3 nucleotides read TGTGCCAGCAGGAGCTCAGGGTTGCGGCAGCCCCAGCATTTT.